Each of the 11 T cell receptor beta chains below was sequenced from the same sample in a study of blood T cell repertoires in COVID-19. Sequenced by immunoSEQ multiplex PCR; TCRdb stores in-frame clones only, minus some. The sample records about 250,000 clones, 88% being singletons. Specimen: peripheral blood. The source of these receptors is a woman between 25 and 40 years old with COVID-19, enrolled during active disease.

The chain carries TRBV5-1 and TRBJ2-1; 10 bases align to TRBD2. This CDR3 region has 17 residues. The V gene's germline CDR1 is SGHRS and CDR2 YFSETQ. V gave up 0 bases and J gave up 4 bases; unmatched junction bases: 7. CDR3 in amino acids: CASSLVSSGRGYNEQFF. The CDR3, as DNA: TGCGCCAGCAGCTTGGTATCTAGCGGGAGAGGGTACAATGAGCAGTTCTTC.

The chain is built from TRBV29-1 and TRBJ1-1; 8 bases line up with TRBD1. Germline V CDR1 and CDR2: SQVTM, ANQGSEA. V trimming: 1 base; J trimming: 8 bases; junction bases outside the gene matches: 3. The CDR3 sequence is 12 residues long. Written as DNA, the CDR3 is TGCAGCGTTGAAGGGACAGGGCCCGAAGCTTTCTTT. It is translated as CSVEGTGPEAFF.

This chain joins TRBV3-1 (or the pseudogene TRBV3-2) and TRBJ2-5; tentatively, D is TRBD2 (6 bases). The V end lost 3 bases, the J end lost 4 bases, and 15 bases lay between the germline ends. This CDR3 has 15 amino acids. Per the germline V gene, CDR1 is LGHDT and CDR2 is YNNKEL (reference sequence). CDR3 nucleotide sequence: TGTGCCAGCAGCCAGGAGGGACCCATCCCAGAGACCCAGTACTTC. Translating it yields CASSQEGPIPETQYF.

V usage is TRBV5-6 and J usage is TRBJ1-2; TRBD1 matches at 9 bases. The germline V gene has CDR1 SGHDT and CDR2 YYEEEE. V gave up 2 bases and J gave up 4 bases; unmatched junction bases: 12. The CDR3 is 17 amino acids. This CDR3 is CASSFYYGTGTPYGYTF. In nucleotides, the CDR3 is TGTGCCAGCAGCTTCTACTATGGGACAGGGACTCCCTATGGCTACACCTTC.

The chain couples TRBV13 to TRBJ1-2; D unclear. Trimming cost V 2 bases and J 3 bases, with 10 bases left between them. Germline values: CDR1 PRHDT, CDR2 FYEKMQ (reference sequence). The CDR3 contains 14 residues. The CDR3 DNA sequence: TGTGCCAGCAGCTTATCGCCAGGCCACTATGGCTACACCTTC. Its translation is CASSLSPGHYGYTF. The full variable domain, rest sourced from reference TRBV13 and TRBJ1-2, is AAGVIQSPRHLIKEKRETATLKCYPIPRHDTVYWYQQGPGQDPQFLISFYEKMQSDKGSIPDRFSAQQFSDYHSELNMSSLELGDSALYFCASSLSPGHYGYTFGSGTRLTVV.

This chain connects TRBV27 to TRBJ1-2; 7 bases align to TRBD1. The CDR3 is made up of 16 amino acids. Germline CDR1 MNHEY, CDR2 SMNVEV (reference sequence). With V trimmed by 3 bases and J by 4 bases, 11 bases remained unmatched. The DNA for the CDR3 is TGTGCCAGCAGTTTCGTTGGCACAGGGGCTCGCTATGGCTACACCTTC. It yields the protein CASSFVGTGARYGYTF.

This rearrangement joins TRBV5-6 to TRBJ1-6; D not resolved. The germline V gene encodes CDR1 SGHDT and CDR2 YYEEEE. Trimming removed 0 bases at V and 4 bases at J, with 14 bases between. The CDR3 length is 17 residues. The CDR3 here is CASSLGLPGTYNSPLHF. CDR3 bases: TGTGCCAGCAGCTTGGGGCTGCCGGGAACTTATAATTCACCCCTCCACTTT.

The gene calls are TRBV19 and TRBJ2-1; 7 nucleotides line up with TRBD2. The V gene end was trimmed by 1 base and the J gene end by 6 bases; junction bases not matched to a gene: 3. This CDR3 spans 14 amino acids. Germline V gene lookup returns CDR1 LNHDA and CDR2 SQIVND (reference sequence). Written as DNA, the CDR3 is TGTGCCAGTAGTATAGGACTAGCCTCCAATGAGCAGTTCTTC. Amino acid sequence: CASSIGLASNEQFF.

In its sample, this clone was seen once. The V gene is TRBV7-2, the J gene TRBJ1-2; 10 bases are a match to TRBD1. The CDR3 covers 15 residues. Germline CDR1 and CDR2: SGHTA and FQGNSA. J lost 2 bases, V lost 10 bases, and 10 bases had no gene match. The CDR3 loop is CATPGQGIPNYGYTF. CDR3 coding DNA: TGTGCCACACCGGGACAGGGGATTCCCAACTATGGCTACACCTTC.

The chain links TRBV15 to TRBJ2-7; possibly TRBD2 for D (5 bases). V was cut by 0 bases and J by 2 bases, with 11 bases left in between. There are 15 residues in the CDR3. CDR1 is LNHNV, CDR2 YYDKDF, per germline (reference sequence). This CDR3 reads CATSRDRRRPYEQYF. The CDR3 coding sequence is TGTGCCACCAGCAGAGACAGGCGGAGGCCCTACGAGCAGTACTTC.

In DNA, the CDR3 is TGTGCCAGCAGCTTAAACCGGGGGGACTACAATGAGCAGTTCTTC. Its translation is CASSLNRGDYNEQFF. This chain connects TRBV7-2 to TRBJ2-1, with 7 bases fitting TRBD2. CDR1 and CDR2 (germline): SGHTA, FQGNSA. The length of the CDR3 is 15 residues. Trimming took 2 bases from V and 3 from J; bases not matched to a gene: 4.